The TCR beta chain described here comes from a study of T cells in localized non-small cell lung cancer. This CDR3 contains 14 residues. The V gene lost 5 bases and the J gene lost 6 bases, with 14 bases spanning the gap. From germline, CDR1 is SGHDN and CDR2 FVKESK. TCRdb keeps only in-frame clones here, not all; method: immunoSEQ multiplex PCR. The sample includes 25,000 to 35,000 clones, around 81% of them seen just once. This sample comprised peripheral blood mononuclear cells, obtained before any cancer treatment. The chain uses TRBV14 and TRBJ2-1, with D possibly matching TRBD2 (6 bases). The TCR was taken from a man between 40 and 70 years old with stage III lung adenocarcinoma. The CDR3 nucleotides are TGTGCCAGCAGCTTTAGGACTACGGGCAATGAGCAGTTCTTC. It encodes CASSFRTTGNEQFF.